In this sample, the clone carrying this T cell receptor beta chain turned up a few times. Its antigen is still unknown. The data are from a study of siplizumab effects on memory and regulatory T cells. Study results and caveats: Alloreactive sequences tracing back to unstimulated CD4+ memory cells were significantly reduced by siplizumab. Controls showed an average of around 27% Treg-derived mappable alloreactive CD4+ clones, while siplizumab showed nearly 70%. Apparently key alloresponse contributors, naive T cells also seemed more diverse than memory cells.

The repertoire was sequenced with immunoSEQ multiplex PCR; TCRdb's copy has only in-frame clones and lacks some. The sample shows tens of thousands of clones, approximately 88% of them seen only once. Input material: Tregs sorted from blood. The sequence came from a human donor in good health.

The CDR3 spells CASSVRGDGNQPQHF. The CDR3 bases are TGTGCCAGCAGCGTTAGGGGGGACGGCAATCAGCCCCAGCATTTT. The V and J genes are TRBV9 and TRBJ1-5; D may be TRBD1 (6 bases). Trimming pared 2 bases from V and 2 bases from J, leaving 11 bases between. Germline CDR1 is SGDLS and CDR2 is YYNGEE. There are 15 residues in the CDR3.